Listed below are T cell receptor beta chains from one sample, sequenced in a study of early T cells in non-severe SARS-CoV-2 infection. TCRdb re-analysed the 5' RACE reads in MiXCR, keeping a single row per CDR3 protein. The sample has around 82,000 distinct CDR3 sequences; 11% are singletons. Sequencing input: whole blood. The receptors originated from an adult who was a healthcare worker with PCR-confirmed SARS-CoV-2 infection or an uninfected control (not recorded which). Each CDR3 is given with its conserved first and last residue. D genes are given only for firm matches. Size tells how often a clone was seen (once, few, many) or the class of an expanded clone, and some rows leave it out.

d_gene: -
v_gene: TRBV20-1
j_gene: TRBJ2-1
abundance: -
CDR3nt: TGCAGTGCTAGTCAATGGCCTCAATACAATGAGCAGTTCTTC
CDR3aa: CSASQWPQYNEQFF

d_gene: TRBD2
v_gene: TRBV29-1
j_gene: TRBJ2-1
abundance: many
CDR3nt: TGCAGCGTTGAGAGTAGCGGGGACCCCTACAATGAGCAGTTCTTC
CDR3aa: CSVESSGDPYNEQFF

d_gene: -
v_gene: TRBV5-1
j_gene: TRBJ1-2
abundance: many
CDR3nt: TGCGCCAGCAGCTTGGCCCCGGACTTGAGGAGGGGCTACACCTTC
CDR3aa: CASSLAPDLRRGYTF

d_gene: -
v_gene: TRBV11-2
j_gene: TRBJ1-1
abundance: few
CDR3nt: TGTGCCAGCAGCTTAGAGCCGGGACGGACTGAAGCTTTCTTT
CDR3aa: CASSLEPGRTEAFF

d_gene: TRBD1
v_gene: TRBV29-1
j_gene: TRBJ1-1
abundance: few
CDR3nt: TGCAGCGCCGCGACAGGGGTAACTGAAGCTTTCTTT
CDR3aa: CSAATGVTEAFF

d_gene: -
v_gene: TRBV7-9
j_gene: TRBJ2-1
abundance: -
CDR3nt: TGTGCCAGCAGCATCAACAGGGAGTCCTCCTACAATGAGCAGTTCTTC
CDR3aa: CASSINRESSYNEQFF

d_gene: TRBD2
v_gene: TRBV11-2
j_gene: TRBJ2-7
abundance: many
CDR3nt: TGTGCCAGCAGCTTAATACTAGCGGGGATTAGCTCCTACGAGCAGTACTTC
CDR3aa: CASSLILAGISSYEQYF

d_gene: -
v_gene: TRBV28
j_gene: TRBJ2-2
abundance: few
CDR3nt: TGTGCCAGCAGTTTATTCGTTGACGGGGAGCTGTTTTTT
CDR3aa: CASSLFVDGELFF

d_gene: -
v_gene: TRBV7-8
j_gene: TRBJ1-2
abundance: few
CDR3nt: TGTGCCAGCAGCTTACTGGGAGAGGGATCGTCTGGCTACACCTTC
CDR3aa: CASSLLGEGSSGYTF

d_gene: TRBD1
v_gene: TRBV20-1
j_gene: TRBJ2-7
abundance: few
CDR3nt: TGCAGTGCTAGAGATAGACAGGGGGCTTCCAGGGTCGAGCAGTACTTC
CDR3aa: CSARDRQGASRVEQYF

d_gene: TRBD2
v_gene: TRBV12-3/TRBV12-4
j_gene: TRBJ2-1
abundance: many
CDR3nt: TGTGCCAGCAGCTCCCTAGCGGGGGGAGCCTACAATGAGCAGTTCTTC
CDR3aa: CASSSLAGGAYNEQFF

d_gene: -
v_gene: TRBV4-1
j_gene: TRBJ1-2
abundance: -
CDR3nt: TGCGCCAGCAGCCAAGGCGGAGCCGAACCTAACTATGGCTACACCTTC
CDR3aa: CASSQGGAEPNYGYTF

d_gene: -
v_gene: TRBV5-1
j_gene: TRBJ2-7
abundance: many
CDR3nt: TGCGCCAGCAGCTTGTCTCCAGGCCGCTACGAGCAGTACTTC
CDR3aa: CASSLSPGRYEQYF

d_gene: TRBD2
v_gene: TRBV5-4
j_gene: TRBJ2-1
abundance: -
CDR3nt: TGTGCCAGCAGTTTTAGCGGGGGTCGGTACAATGAGCAGTTCTTC
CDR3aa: CASSFSGGRYNEQFF

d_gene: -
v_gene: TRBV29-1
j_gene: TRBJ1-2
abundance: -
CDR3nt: TGCAGCGTTGGGGGCAGGCTCGGCGGCTACACCTTC
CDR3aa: CSVGGRLGGYTF

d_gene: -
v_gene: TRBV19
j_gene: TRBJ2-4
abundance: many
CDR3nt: TGTGCCAGTAGTTCATTTAACGGGCGGGACCGCGTCGTTCAGTACTTC
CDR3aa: CASSSFNGRDRVVQYF

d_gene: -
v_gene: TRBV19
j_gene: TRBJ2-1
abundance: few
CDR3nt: TGTGCCAGTAGTATCCCAGGGAAGGTTGGTGATGAGCAGTTCTTC
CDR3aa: CASSIPGKVGDEQFF

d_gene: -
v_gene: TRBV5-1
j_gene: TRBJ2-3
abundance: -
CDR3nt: TGCGCCAGCAGCTTGGAAGGAATTTACACAGATACGCAGTATTTT
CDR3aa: CASSLEGIYTDTQYF

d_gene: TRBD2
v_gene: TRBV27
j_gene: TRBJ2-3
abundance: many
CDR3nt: TGTGCCAGCAGTTCGCCTCTAGCGGGGACAGATACGCAGTATTTT
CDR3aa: CASSSPLAGTDTQYF

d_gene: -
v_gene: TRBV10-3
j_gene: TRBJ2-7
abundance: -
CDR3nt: TGTGCCATCAAGGCGGACAGTTTATACGAGCAGTACTTC
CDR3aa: CAIKADSLYEQYF

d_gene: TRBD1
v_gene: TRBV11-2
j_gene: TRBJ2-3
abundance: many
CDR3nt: TGTGCCAGCAGCTCTTTCAGGGGGCCCGCAGATACGCAGTATTTT
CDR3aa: CASSSFRGPADTQYF

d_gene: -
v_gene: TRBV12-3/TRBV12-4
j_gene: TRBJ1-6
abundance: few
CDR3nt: TGTGCCAGCAGTCCCCGACAGGTGCCTAATTCACCCCTCCACTTT
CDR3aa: CASSPRQVPNSPLHF

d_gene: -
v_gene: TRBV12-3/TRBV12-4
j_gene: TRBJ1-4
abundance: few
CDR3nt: TGTGCCAGCAGGGACACAACTAATGAAAAACTGTTTTTT
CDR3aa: CASRDTTNEKLFF

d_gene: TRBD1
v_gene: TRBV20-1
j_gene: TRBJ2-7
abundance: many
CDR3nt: TGCAGTACACGGGACAGGAGGAACGAGCAGTACTTC
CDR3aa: CSTRDRRNEQYF

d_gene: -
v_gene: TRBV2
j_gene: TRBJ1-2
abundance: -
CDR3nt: TGTGCCAGCAGTGTTGACAGGCTCGGAGGCTACACCTTC
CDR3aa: CASSVDRLGGYTF

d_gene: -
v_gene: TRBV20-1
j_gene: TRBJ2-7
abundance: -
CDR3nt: TGCAGTGCCGAACTGGCAGGGGAATACGAGCAGTACTTC
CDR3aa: CSAELAGEYEQYF

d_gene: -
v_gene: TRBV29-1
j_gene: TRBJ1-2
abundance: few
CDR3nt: TGCAGCGGCAAGTGGGGTAACTATGGCTACACCTTC
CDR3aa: CSGKWGNYGYTF

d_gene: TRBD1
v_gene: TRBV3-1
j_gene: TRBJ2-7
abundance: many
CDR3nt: TGTGCCAGCAGCCGGGGACAGACGACCTACGAGCAGTACTTC
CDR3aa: CASSRGQTTYEQYF

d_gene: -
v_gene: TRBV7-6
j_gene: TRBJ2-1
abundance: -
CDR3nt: TGTGCCAGCAGCGCGACAGGCCAACCTTGGGAGCAGTTCTTC
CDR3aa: CASSATGQPWEQFF

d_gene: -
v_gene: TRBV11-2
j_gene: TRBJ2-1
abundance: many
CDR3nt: TGTGCCAGCAGCCCCCCCGGGACGGAATACAATGAGCAGTTCTTC
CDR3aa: CASSPPGTEYNEQFF

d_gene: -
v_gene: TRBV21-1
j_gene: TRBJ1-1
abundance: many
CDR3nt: TGTGCGCCACAGCGCATGAACACTGAAGCTTTCTTT
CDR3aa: CAPQRMNTEAFF

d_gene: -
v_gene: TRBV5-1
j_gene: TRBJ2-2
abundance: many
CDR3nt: TGCGCCAGCAGCTTGGGGGCAGCTAGCGCCGGGGAGCTGTTTTTT
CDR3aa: CASSLGAASAGELFF

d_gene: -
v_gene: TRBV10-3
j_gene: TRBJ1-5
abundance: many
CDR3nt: TGTGCCATCAGTGAGTATGGGCAGGGTAGCAATCAGCCCCAGCATTTT
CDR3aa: CAISEYGQGSNQPQHF

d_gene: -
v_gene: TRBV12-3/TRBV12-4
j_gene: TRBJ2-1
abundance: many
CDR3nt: TGTGCCAGCAGTTTGACAGTCTACAATGAGCAGTTCTTC
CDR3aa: CASSLTVYNEQFF

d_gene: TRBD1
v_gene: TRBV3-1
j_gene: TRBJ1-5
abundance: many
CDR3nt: TGTGCCAGCAGTCAAACAGGGGGATATGGCAATCAGCCCCAGCATTTT
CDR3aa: CASSQTGGYGNQPQHF

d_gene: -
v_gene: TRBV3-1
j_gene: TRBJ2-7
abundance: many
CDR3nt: TGTGCCAGCAGCCAAGTTATCTACGAGCAGTACTTC
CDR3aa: CASSQVIYEQYF

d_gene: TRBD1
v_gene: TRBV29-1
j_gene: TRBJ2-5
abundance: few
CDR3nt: TGCAGCGTTGAGGAGACAGGGACGTACCAAGAGACCCAGTACTTC
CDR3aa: CSVEETGTYQETQYF

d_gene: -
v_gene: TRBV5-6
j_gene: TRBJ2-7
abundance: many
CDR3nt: TGTGCCAGCAGCTTTTGGGGATCTTCCTACGAGCAGTACTTC
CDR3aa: CASSFWGSSYEQYF

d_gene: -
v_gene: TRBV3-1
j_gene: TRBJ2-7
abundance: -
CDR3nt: TGTGCCAGCAGCCAGTCGGGCAGGGTCTCCTACGAGCAGTACTTC
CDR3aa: CASSQSGRVSYEQYF

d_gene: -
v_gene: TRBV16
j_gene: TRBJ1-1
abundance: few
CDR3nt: TGTGCCAGCAGCCAATTGGGGTTTCGGGGCAGAACCAACACTGAAGCTTTCTTT
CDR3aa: CASSQLGFRGRTNTEAFF

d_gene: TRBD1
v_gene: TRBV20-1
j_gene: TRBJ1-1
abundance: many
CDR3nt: TGCAGTGCACCAAACAGGGGGCAAATGAACACTGAAGCTTTCTTT
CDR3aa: CSAPNRGQMNTEAFF

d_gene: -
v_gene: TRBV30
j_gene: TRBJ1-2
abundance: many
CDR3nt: TGTGCCTGGATTTTAGGGCCTAACTATGGCTACACCTTC
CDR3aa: CAWILGPNYGYTF

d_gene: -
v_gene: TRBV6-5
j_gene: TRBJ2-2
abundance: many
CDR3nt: TGTGCCAGCAGTTACTCCCGATCCACCGGGGAGCTGTTTTTT
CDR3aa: CASSYSRSTGELFF

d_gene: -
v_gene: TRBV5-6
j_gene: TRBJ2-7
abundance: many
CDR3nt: TGTGCCAGCAGTGACGGGGGAATTTACGAGCAGTACTTC
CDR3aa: CASSDGGIYEQYF

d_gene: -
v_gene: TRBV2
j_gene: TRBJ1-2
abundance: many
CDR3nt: TGTGCCAGCAGTCCGGACAGTTATGGCTACACCTTC
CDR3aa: CASSPDSYGYTF

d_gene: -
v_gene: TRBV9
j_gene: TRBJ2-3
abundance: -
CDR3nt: TGTGCCAGCAGCGTAGTCACAGATACGCAGTATTTT
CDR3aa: CASSVVTDTQYF

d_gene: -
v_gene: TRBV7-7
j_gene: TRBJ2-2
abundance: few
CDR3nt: TGTGCTAGCAGCTTAGACATCACCGGGGAGCTGTTTTTT
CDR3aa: CASSLDITGELFF

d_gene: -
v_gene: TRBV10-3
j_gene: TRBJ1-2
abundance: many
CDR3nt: TGTGCCATCGCTGAGCAGGTCTATGGCTACACCTTC
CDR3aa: CAIAEQVYGYTF

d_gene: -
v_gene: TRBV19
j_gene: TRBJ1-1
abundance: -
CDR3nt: TGTGCCAGTAGTATACGGGGAGGGAACACTGAAGCTTTCTTT
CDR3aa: CASSIRGGNTEAFF

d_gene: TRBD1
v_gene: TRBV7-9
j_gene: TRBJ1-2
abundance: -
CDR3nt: TGTGCCAGCAGCTCTTCGGACAGGGGAGGGCATGGCTACACCTTC
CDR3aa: CASSSSDRGGHGYTF

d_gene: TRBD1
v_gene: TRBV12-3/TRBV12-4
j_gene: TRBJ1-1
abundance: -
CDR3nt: TGTGCCAGCAGTATGACAGGGGGCGGGACTGAAGCTTTCTTT
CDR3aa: CASSMTGGGTEAFF

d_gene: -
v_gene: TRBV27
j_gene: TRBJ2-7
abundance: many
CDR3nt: TGTGCCAGCAGTTTAAACGGCCGATACGAGCAGTACTTC
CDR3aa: CASSLNGRYEQYF

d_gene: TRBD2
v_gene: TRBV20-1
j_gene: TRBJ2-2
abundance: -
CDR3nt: TGCAGTGCAAAGAGCCGGCTAGCGGGGGGTCGAGCCGGGGAGCTGTTTTTT
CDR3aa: CSAKSRLAGGRAGELFF

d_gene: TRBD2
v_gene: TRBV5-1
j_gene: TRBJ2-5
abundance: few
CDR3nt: TGCGCCAGCAATCCTAGCGGGGGGCTTTACCAAGAGACCCAGTACTTC
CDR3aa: CASNPSGGLYQETQYF

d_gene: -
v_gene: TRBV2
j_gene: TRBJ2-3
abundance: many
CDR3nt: TGTGCCAGCAGTGATCAGGGCCCGGATACGCAGTATTTT
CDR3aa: CASSDQGPDTQYF